A single sample gave rise to the 16 T cell receptor beta chains below, sequenced in a study of OX40 agonist ivuxolimab in advanced cancers. Measured with immunoSEQ multiplex PCR; TCRdb has only the in-frame clones, and not every one. The repertoire has roughly 71,000 clones, 88% of them found once; the top ten carry about 1%. The source was CD4+ or CD8+ T cells sorted from blood, collected in a trial of the OX40 agonist ivuxolimab. These receptors all come from an adult with an advanced solid tumor such as melanoma, head and neck, liver or kidney cancer.

This chain joins TRBV5-1 and TRBJ2-3; 7 nucleotides match TRBD1. The CDR3 sequence is 14 residues long. The germline CDR1 and CDR2 sequences are SGHRS and YFSETQ. Losses at the gene ends were 4 bases for V and 4 bases for J; bases not matched to a gene: 6. The CDR3 bases are TGCGCCAGCAGCGATCCGCAGGGGGCAGATACGCAGTATTTT. Translated: CASSDPQGADTQYF. Looking up the rest from reference TRBV5-1 and TRBJ2-3 gives the full variable domain: KAGVTQTPRYLIKTRGQQVTLSCSPISGHRSVSWYQQTPGQGLQFLFEYFSETQRNKGNFPGRFSGRQFSNSRSEMNVSTLELGDSALYLCASSDPQGADTQYFGPGTRLTVL.

In its sample, this clone was seen once. The rearrangement uses TRBV5-6 and TRBJ1-5; 8 bases map to TRBD1. The CDR3 length is 16 residues. Germline V lookup: CDR1 SGHDT, CDR2 YYEEEE. V was clipped by 5 bases and J by 4 bases; unmatched bases: 11. The chain's CDR3 is CASSYTGQGRNQPQHF. The CDR3 DNA sequence: TGTGCCAGCAGTTACACCGGACAGGGACGAAATCAGCCCCAGCATTTT.

The rearrangement links TRBV19 to TRBJ2-2, with 7 bases aligning to TRBD1. V was pared by 5 bases and J by 4 bases, with 4 bases of the junction left unmatched. There are 14 residues in the CDR3. Germline CDR1 LNHDA, CDR2 SQIVND (reference sequence). This CDR3 is CASSRQGFTGELFF. CDR3 bases: TGTGCCAGTAGTCGACAGGGATTCACCGGGGAGCTGTTTTTT.

The genes are TRBV7-2 and TRBJ1-2; no reliable D call. The CDR3 covers 14 residues. Trimming stripped 1 base from V and 4 bases from J, with 10 bases between. CDR1 is SGHTA and CDR2 is FQGNSA in the germline V gene. For the CDR3, the DNA is TGTGCCAGCAGCTTAGGAGGCCAGATCTATGGCTACACCTTC. Its translation is CASSLGGQIYGYTF.

The chain couples TRBV2 to TRBJ2-7; perhaps TRBD2 as D (6 bases). The CDR3 extends over 14 amino acids. V was shortened by 8 bases and J by 0 bases, with 14 bases between the two germline ends. In germline, CDR1 is SNHLY, CDR2 FYNNEI. The CDR3 DNA reads as TGTGCCAGCCAACTTCCGGGGGTCTCCTACGAGCAGTACTTC. This codes for CASQLPGVSYEQYF.

The chain recombines TRBV19 with TRBJ1-1; 7 positions agree with TRBD1. J lost 0 bases, V lost 9 bases, and 10 bases had no gene match. The V gene's germline CDR1 is LNHDA and CDR2 SQIVND (reference sequence). The CDR3 loop spans 15 amino acids. CDR3 DNA: TGTGCCAGACCTGGGACAGACCCCCTGAACACTGAAGCTTTCTTT. Its translation: CARPGTDPLNTEAFF.

The chain joins TRBV7-2 to TRBJ1-1; D possibly corresponds to TRBD1 (5 bases). Trimming stripped 3 bases from V and 0 bases from J, with 17 bases between. Germline-derived CDR1 and CDR2 are SGHTA and FQGNSA. The CDR3 length is 17 residues. CDR3 loop: CASSLGTAGLMNTEAFF. CDR3 DNA sequence: TGTGCCAGCAGCTTGGGGACGGCAGGCCTAATGAACACTGAAGCTTTCTTT. The complete variable domain, with remaining parts taken from reference TRBV7-2 and TRBJ1-1, reads GAGVSQSPSNKVTEKGKDVELRCDPISGHTALYWYRQSLGQGLEFLIYFQGNSAPDKSGLPSDRFSAERTGGSVSTLTIQRTQQEDSAVYLCASSLGTAGLMNTEAFFGQGTRLTVV.

The rearrangement uses TRBV5-1 and TRBJ1-4; D ambiguous. V dropped 4 bases and J dropped 6 bases, with 13 bases sitting between them. Germline values: CDR1 SGHRS, CDR2 YFSETQ. This CDR3 is built from 14 residues. CDR3 bases: TGCGCCAGCAGCCGAGATGGCACAGATGAAAAACTGTTTTTT. Amino acid sequence: CASSRDGTDEKLFF.

V usage is TRBV9 and J usage is TRBJ2-5; TRBD2 matches 14 bases. Germline V gives CDR1 SGDLS, CDR2 YYNGEE. Unmatched junction bases numbered 4, after V lost 4 bases and J lost 2 bases. The CDR3 consists of 16 residues. The CDR3 spells CASSLGLAGGQETQYF. In DNA, the CDR3 is TGTGCCAGCAGCCTCGGACTAGCGGGGGGTCAAGAGACCCAGTACTTC.

The V call is TRBV19, the J call TRBJ1-1; 9 bases fit TRBD1. Germline V CDR1 and CDR2: LNHDA, SQIVND (reference sequence). This CDR3 has 14 amino acids. V lost 4 bases to trimming and J lost 0 bases; unmatched junction nucleotides: 0. The CDR3 loop reads CASSRQGVNTEAFF. DNA for the CDR3: TGTGCCAGTAGTAGACAGGGGGTGAACACTGAAGCTTTCTTT.

The rearrangement links TRBV6-5 to TRBJ1-2; D is ambiguous. Between the trimmed V and J ends, which lost 8 bases and 0 bases, there was a span of 10 bases. CDR3 length: 13 residues. Germline loops: CDR1 MNHEY, CDR2 SVGAGI. CDR3 in amino acids: CASPSGANYGYTF. CDR3 coding DNA: TGTGCCAGCCCCTCCGGGGCTAACTATGGCTACACCTTC.

The table lists this clone with a few counts. CDR3 loop: CASSPLNPGRGNYGYTF. CDR3 bases: TGTGCCAGCAGCCCACTAAACCCGGGTCGCGGAAACTATGGCTACACCTTC. V gene TRBV7-6 combines with J gene TRBJ1-2, with D uncertain. The V end was cut by 5 bases, the J end by 2 bases, with 21 bases between. Germline V CDR1 and CDR2: SGHVS, FNYEAQ. The CDR3 has 17 residues. Full variable domain (outside the CDR3, taken from reference TRBV7-6 and TRBJ1-2): GAGVSQSPRYKVTKRGQDVALRCDPISGHVSLYWYRQALGQGPEFLTYFNYEAQQDKSGLPNDRFSAERPEGSISTLTIQRTEQRDSAMYRCASSPLNPGRGNYGYTFGSGTRLTVV.

This clone was detected once. The genes are TRBV28 and TRBJ1-3; 7 nucleotides align to TRBD1. J was trimmed by 0 bases and V by 3 bases; bases with no gene match: 5. The CDR3 loop spans 16 amino acids. Germline CDR1 is MDHEN and CDR2 is SYDVKM. This CDR3 reads CASSFRTGPSGNTIYF. CDR3 DNA: TGTGCCAGCAGTTTCCGGACAGGCCCCTCTGGAAACACCATATATTTT.

This rearrangement joins TRBV5-1 to TRBJ2-4, with D unclear. The germline gives CDR1 SGHRS, CDR2 YFSETQ. V was trimmed by 0 bases and J by 1 base, leaving 11 bases between them. There are 16 residues in the CDR3. Here the CDR3 reads CASSLDLQRAKNIQYF. The CDR3 nucleotides read TGCGCCAGCAGCTTGGACCTGCAGAGGGCCAAAAACATTCAGTACTTC.

The chain is built from TRBV28 and TRBJ2-1; D possibly corresponds to TRBD2 (6 bases). Germline V gives CDR1 MDHEN, CDR2 SYDVKM. The ends were cut back, 7 bases at V and 0 bases at J, with 16 bases in the middle. CDR3 length: 16 residues. CDR3: CASTLGGASSYNEQFF. The CDR3 region has the DNA TGTGCCAGCACCTTAGGCGGGGCGAGCTCCTACAATGAGCAGTTCTTC.

The rearrangement links TRBV5-4 to TRBJ2-7; D perhaps matches TRBD2 (5 bases). The CDR3 has 15 amino acids. Trimming took 0 bases from V and 2 from J, leaving 12 bases between them. Germline V gene lookup returns CDR1 SGHNT and CDR2 YYREEE (reference sequence). In DNA, the CDR3 is TGTGCCAGCAGCTTGGCCGGGGATATAACCTACGAGCAGTACTTC. Translation gives CASSLAGDITYEQYF.